The 25 T cell receptor beta chains listed next were all sequenced from one sample in a study of metastatic and nonmetastatic thyroid tumors. No patient received treatment before thyroid surgery. TCRdb re-analyzed the PCR reads using MiXCR. This repertoire shows some 26,000 clones, less than 4% found once; its top ten account for under 4%. Input material: blood. The receptors here all came from a male donor with papillary thyroid cancer or a benign thyroid nodule (not recorded which). Some clones in this sample may be carry-over from other donors' samples.

The J gene is TRBJ1-1, the V gene TRBV20-1; unclear D gene. There are 15 residues in the CDR3. Germline V lookup: CDR1 DFQATT, CDR2 SNEGSKA (reference sequence). V lost 8 bases, J lost 4 bases, and 23 bases lay in between. For the CDR3, the DNA is TGCAGTTCCCCTGCCGGGAGGCCCCGGAGCACTGAAGCTTTCTTT. It translates to CSSPAGRPRSTEAFF.

In this sample, this clone turned up many times. The chain recombines TRBV6-1 with TRBJ1-1, with a weak D call TRBD1 (6 bases). From germline, CDR1 is MNHNS and CDR2 SASEGT. V shed 5 bases and J shed 7 bases, with 14 bases lying between them. CDR3 length equals 13 residues. CDR3 DNA: TGTGCCAGCAGTCCCCCCGGACAGCTTGAAGCTTTCTTT. Translating it yields CASSPPGQLEAFF.

This clone was seen repeatedly, ten times or more. The rearrangement links TRBV10-1 to TRBJ2-3, with a tentative D call TRBD1 (5 bases). V lost 2 bases to trimming and J lost 2 bases, with 14 bases between them. This CDR3 has 16 residues. Per germline, CDR1 WNHNN and CDR2 SYGVQD (reference sequence). In DNA, the CDR3 is TGCGCCAGCAGTGAGCTGACAGAGACGTTCACAGATACGCAGTATTTT. Translating it yields CASSELTETFTDTQYF.

This clone was observed a few times. This chain links TRBV6-1 with TRBJ1-6; 11 nucleotides agree with TRBD1. Germline loops: CDR1 MNHNS, CDR2 SASEGT. Trimming cost V 5 bases and J 9 bases; bases outside gene matches: 3. This CDR3 region has 14 residues. CDR3 protein: CASSRGTGGSPLHF. For the CDR3, the DNA is TGTGCCAGCAGTCGGGGGACAGGGGGTTCACCCCTCCACTTT.

The rearrangement joins TRBV6-1 to TRBJ1-3, with TRBD1 matching over 10 bases. Germline V gene sequence: CDR1 MNHNS, CDR2 SASEGT. With V trimmed by 6 bases and J by 4 bases, 6 bases remained unmatched. The CDR3 spans 15 residues. This CDR3 is CASRGQGVSGNTIYF. DNA for the CDR3: TGTGCCAGCAGAGGACAGGGGGTATCAGGAAACACCATATATTTT.

This clone was picked up many times. The chain carries TRBV7-9 and TRBJ2-4; no definite D call. CDR3 length: 16 amino acids. CDR1 is SEHNR and CDR2 is FQNEAQ in the germline V gene (reference sequence). Trimming took 5 bases from V and 0 from J, leaving 14 bases between them. The CDR3 protein is CASSPSYRVAKNIQYF. In nucleotides, the CDR3 is TGTGCCAGCAGCCCCAGCTATCGAGTAGCCAAAAACATTCAGTACTTC.

This clone was recorded at least ten times. The V and J genes are TRBV2 and TRBJ2-5, with 10 bases lining up with TRBD2. The CDR3 sequence is 14 residues long. From germline, CDR1 is SNHLY and CDR2 FYNNEI. V lost 6 bases, J lost 3 bases, and 4 bases stayed unmatched. The CDR3 loop is CASSRTSGKETQYF. CDR3 DNA sequence: TGTGCCAGCAGCCGGACTAGCGGAAAAGAGACCCAGTACTTC.

This clone has at least ten counts. This rearrangement joins TRBV7-9 to TRBJ2-5; D call uncertain. The V end was cut by 1 base, the J end by 4 bases, with 10 bases between. Germline CDR1 is SEHNR and CDR2 is FQNEAQ (reference sequence). This CDR3 has 14 amino acids. The chain's CDR3 is CASSLGTTAETQYF. Here the CDR3 DNA reads TGTGCCAGCAGCTTAGGCACCACCGCAGAGACCCAGTACTTC. The full variable domain, rest sourced from reference TRBV7-9 and TRBJ2-5, is DTGVSQNPRHKITKRGQNVTFRCDPISEHNRLYWYRQTLGQGPEFLTYFQNEAQLEKSRLLSDRFSAERPKGSFSTLEIQRTEQGDSAMYLCASSLGTTAETQYFGPGTRLLVL.

The rearrangement joins TRBV2 to TRBJ2-5, with D tentatively TRBD2 (5 bases). V was cut by 3 bases and J by 13 bases, with 12 bases left in between. The CDR3 extends over 11 amino acids. Germline V CDR1 and CDR2: SNHLY, FYNNEI. This chain's CDR3 is CASSEWETRYF. The CDR3 DNA reads TGTGCCAGCAGTGAGTGGGAGACAAGGTACTTC.

This clone showed up many times. The rearrangement uses TRBV5-1 and TRBJ2-3; D uncertain. This CDR3 is 13 amino acids long. CDR1 is SGHRS, CDR2 YFSETQ, per germline. V lost 0 bases, J lost 3 bases, and 5 bases lay in between. The CDR3 nucleotides are TGCGCCAGCAGCTTGGCCTGGACAGATACGCAGTATTTT. It yields the protein CASSLAWTDTQYF.

In its sample, this clone was seen a few times. J is TRBJ2-7 and V is TRBV6-2 or TRBV6-3, with no clear D. V was cut by 5 bases and J by 1 base, with 15 bases left in between. Germline lookup yields CDR1 MNHEY and CDR2 SVGEGT. The CDR3 is made up of 15 amino acids. CDR3 sequence (DNA): TGTGCCAGCAGTGCGCTACATGGGCGATCCTACGAGCAGTACTTC. This codes for CASSALHGRSYEQYF.

By share, this clone ranks as medium-sized. This chain uses TRBV6-1 with TRBJ2-7; 11 nucleotides match TRBD1. Germline assignment: CDR1 MNHNS and CDR2 SASEGT. The CDR3 runs to 14 residues. V trimming: 8 bases; J trimming: 1 base; junction bases outside the gene matches: 4. The CDR3 region has the DNA TGTGCCAGCGACCGGGACAGGGGGTCCTACGAGCAGTACTTC. As protein: CASDRDRGSYEQYF.

This clone was counted many times. For the CDR3, the DNA is TGTGCCAGCAGCTTAAGCACTAGTCGAGGAGAGACCCAGTACTTC. It is translated as CASSLSTSRGETQYF. The chain is built from TRBV9 and TRBJ2-5; perhaps TRBD2 as D (5 bases). V lost 4 bases and J 4 bases, leaving 17 bases between the germline ends. This CDR3 is 15 amino acids long. CDR1 is SGDLS, CDR2 YYNGEE, per germline. Filled out from reference TRBV9 and TRBJ2-5, the complete variable domain reads DSGVTQTPKHLITATGQRVTLRCSPRSGDLSVYWYQQSLDQGLQFLIQYYNGEERAKGNILERFSAQQFPDLHSELNLSSLELGDSALYFCASSLSTSRGETQYFGPGTRLLVL.

The V gene is TRBV27, the J gene TRBJ1-2, with D maybe TRBD1 (6 bases). From germline, CDR1 is MNHEY and CDR2 SMNVEV (reference sequence). This CDR3 has 13 residues. Between the trimmed V and J ends, which lost 6 bases and 8 bases, there was a span of 16 bases. This CDR3 is CASRGGWGAGYTF. The CDR3 DNA reads TGTGCCAGCAGGGGAGGGTGGGGGGCCGGCTACACCTTC.

This clone was found many times. CDR3 in amino acids: CASSVEAGLQETQYF. DNA for the CDR3: TGTGCCAGCAGCGTAGAGGCGGGTTTACAAGAGACCCAGTACTTC. The chain employs TRBV9 and TRBJ2-5; D may be TRBD2 (5 bases). Trimming stripped 0 bases from V and 2 bases from J, with 11 bases between. The CDR3 extends over 15 amino acids. CDR1 and CDR2 (germline): SGDLS, YYNGEE.

This clone appeared many times. V gene TRBV19 combines with J gene TRBJ1-1; a possible D gene is TRBD1 (5 bases). The CDR3 length is 15 residues. From germline, CDR1 is LNHDA and CDR2 SQIVND (reference sequence). The germline V and J ends were trimmed by 3 bases and 1 base, with 12 bases remaining between them. CDR3 sequence: CASSIRDGWNTEAFF. In DNA form, the CDR3 reads TGTGCCAGTAGTATCCGGGACGGTTGGAACACTGAAGCTTTCTTT.

This clone was observed many times. This chain uses TRBV7-9 with TRBJ2-3, with D unresolved. Trimming pared 6 bases from V and 5 bases from J, leaving 12 bases between. Germline CDR1 SEHNR, CDR2 FQNEAQ (reference sequence). The CDR3 covers 13 residues. As DNA, the CDR3 is TGTGCCAGCAGTAGGGTTGCTGAAGATACGCAGTATTTT. It codes for CASSRVAEDTQYF. The full variable domain, with the rest looked up from reference TRBV7-9 and TRBJ2-3, is DTGVSQNPRHKITKRGQNVTFRCDPISEHNRLYWYRQTLGQGPEFLTYFQNEAQLEKSRLLSDRFSAERPKGSFSTLEIQRTEQGDSAMYLCASSRVAEDTQYFGPGTRLTVL.

The chain has TRBV28 and TRBJ2-2, with D possibly being TRBD2 (5 bases). V was cut by 5 bases and J by 3 bases, with 13 bases left in between. The CDR3 is 15 amino acids. Germline V CDR1 and CDR2: MDHEN, SYDVKM. The CDR3 sequence: CASSLGGSYTGELFF. The CDR3 region has the DNA TGTGCCAGCAGTCTCGGCGGGTCGTACACCGGGGAGCTGTTTTTT.

This clone was found many times. This chain links TRBV2 with TRBJ2-1; the match to TRBD2 covers 8 bases. The CDR3 runs 14 residues. Germline V gene lookup returns CDR1 SNHLY and CDR2 FYNNEI. Trimming removed 6 bases from V and 9 bases from J; junction bases left unmatched: 10. The CDR3 coding sequence is TGTGCCAGCAGGGGGTTAGCGGGACGGGGTGAGCAGTTCTTC. Amino acids: CASRGLAGRGEQFF.

This clone was found a few times. This chain connects TRBV7-2 to TRBJ2-2, with a weak D call TRBD2 (5 bases). Germline CDR1 SGHTA, CDR2 FQGNSA. This CDR3 is built from 15 residues. Trimming stripped 1 base from V and 4 bases from J, with 10 bases between. The CDR3 reads CASSLDSVRTGELFF. The DNA for the CDR3 is TGTGCCAGCAGCTTAGATAGCGTTCGCACCGGGGAGCTGTTTTTT.

Comment on this clone: One end of the junction does not line up with germline, which may come from a read error. The chain employs TRBV29-1 and TRBJ2-2; D is perhaps TRBD1 or TRBD2 (5 bases each). CDR3 size: 15 residues. Germline-derived CDR1 and CDR2 are SQVTM and ANQGSEA. The CDR3 loop reads CIVDGTVGKTGELFF. In nucleotides, the CDR3 is TGCATCGTTGACGGGACGGTCGGGAAGACCGGGGAGCTGTTTTTT.

This clone was recorded at least ten times. The DNA for the CDR3 is TGCAGTGCTAGAGATGCTGGGACTGAAGCTTTCTTT. Translated, it gives CSARDAGTEAFF. This chain links TRBV20-1 with TRBJ1-1; the D is unclear. The V end was cut by 0 bases, the J end by 5 bases, with 7 bases between. The length of the CDR3 is 12 residues. CDR1 is DFQATT, CDR2 SNEGSKA, per germline (reference sequence).

This clone was seen ten or more times. The J gene is TRBJ2-7, the V gene TRBV10-2, with a weak D call TRBD1 (5 bases). Trimming stripped 6 bases from V and 5 bases from J, with 17 bases between. The CDR3 sequence is 14 residues long. Looked up from germline, CDR1 is WSHSY and CDR2 is SAAADI. The CDR3 protein is CASREGRSGHEQYF. Here the CDR3 DNA reads TGCGCCAGCAGAGAAGGACGGTCAGGGCACGAGCAGTACTTC.

This clone was counted a few times. The CDR3 protein is CSAPGGDINTIYF. The DNA for the CDR3 is TGCAGTGCCCCAGGAGGGGATATCAACACCATATATTTT. V usage is TRBV20-1 and J usage is TRBJ1-3; maybe TRBD1 (5 bases). Trimming stripped 6 bases from V and 7 bases from J, with 16 bases between. Germline CDR1 and CDR2: DFQATT and SNEGSKA (reference sequence). This CDR3 has 13 residues.

This clone has just a few counts. V and J are TRBV4-3 and TRBJ1-2; no firm D call. This CDR3 comprises 16 residues. The V gene lost 2 bases and the J gene lost 7 bases, with 20 bases spanning the gap. Looked up from germline, CDR1 is LGHNA and CDR2 is YSLEER. The CDR3 coding sequence is TGCGCCAGCAGCCAATATTTAGGCAGGAGAAGTGTTGGCTACACCTTC. Translating it yields CASSQYLGRRSVGYTF.